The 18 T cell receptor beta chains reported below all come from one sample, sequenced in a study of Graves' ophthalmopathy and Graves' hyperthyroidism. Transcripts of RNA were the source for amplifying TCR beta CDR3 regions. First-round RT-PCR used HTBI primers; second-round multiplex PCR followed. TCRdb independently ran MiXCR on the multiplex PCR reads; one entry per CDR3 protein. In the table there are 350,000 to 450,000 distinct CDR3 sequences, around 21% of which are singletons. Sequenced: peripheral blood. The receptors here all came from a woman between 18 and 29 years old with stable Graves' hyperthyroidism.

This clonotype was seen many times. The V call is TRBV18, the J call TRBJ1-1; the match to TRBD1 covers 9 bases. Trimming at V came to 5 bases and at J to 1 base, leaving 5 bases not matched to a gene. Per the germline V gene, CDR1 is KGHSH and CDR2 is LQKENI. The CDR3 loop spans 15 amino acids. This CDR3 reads CASSLRTGENTEAFF. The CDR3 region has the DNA TGTGCCAGCTCATTACGGACAGGGGAGAACACTGAAGCTTTCTTT.

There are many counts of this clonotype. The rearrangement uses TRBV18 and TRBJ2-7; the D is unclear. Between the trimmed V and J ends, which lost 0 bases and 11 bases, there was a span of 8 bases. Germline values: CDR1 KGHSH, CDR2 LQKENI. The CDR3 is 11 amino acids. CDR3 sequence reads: CASSPPHVEYF. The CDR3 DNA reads TGTGCCAGCTCACCACCCCACGTCGAGTACTTC.

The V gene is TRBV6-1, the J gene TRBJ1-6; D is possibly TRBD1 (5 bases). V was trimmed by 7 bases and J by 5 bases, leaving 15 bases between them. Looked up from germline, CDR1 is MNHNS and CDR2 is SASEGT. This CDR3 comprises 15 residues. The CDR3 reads CASNPRGANNSPLHF. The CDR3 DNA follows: TGTGCCAGCAACCCTAGAGGGGCGAATAATTCACCCCTCCACTTT.

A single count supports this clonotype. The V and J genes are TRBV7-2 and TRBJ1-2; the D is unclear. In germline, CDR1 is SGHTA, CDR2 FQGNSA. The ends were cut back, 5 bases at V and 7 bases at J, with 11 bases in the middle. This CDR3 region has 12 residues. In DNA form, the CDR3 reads TGTGCCAGCAGCCTTAAACTCGGTGGCTACACCTTC. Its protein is CASSLKLGGYTF. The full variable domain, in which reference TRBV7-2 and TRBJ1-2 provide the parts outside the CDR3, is GAGVSQSPSNKVTEKGKDVELRCDPISGHTALYWYRQSLGQGLEFLIYFQGNSAPDKSGLPSDRFSAERTGGSVSTLTIQRTQQEDSAVYLCASSLKLGGYTFGSGTRLTVV.

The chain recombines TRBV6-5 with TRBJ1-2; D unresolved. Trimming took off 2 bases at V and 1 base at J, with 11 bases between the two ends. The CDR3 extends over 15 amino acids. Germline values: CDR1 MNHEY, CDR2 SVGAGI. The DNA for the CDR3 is TGTGCCAGCAGTTACCCGTCCGGTTATAACTATGGCTACACCTTC. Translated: CASSYPSGYNYGYTF.

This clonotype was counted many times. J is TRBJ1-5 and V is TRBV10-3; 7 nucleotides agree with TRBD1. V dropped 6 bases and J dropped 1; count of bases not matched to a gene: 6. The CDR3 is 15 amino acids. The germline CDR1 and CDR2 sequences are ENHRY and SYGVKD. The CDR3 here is CAISDGTASNQPQHF. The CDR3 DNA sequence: TGTGCCATCAGCGACGGGACAGCAAGCAATCAGCCCCAGCATTTT.

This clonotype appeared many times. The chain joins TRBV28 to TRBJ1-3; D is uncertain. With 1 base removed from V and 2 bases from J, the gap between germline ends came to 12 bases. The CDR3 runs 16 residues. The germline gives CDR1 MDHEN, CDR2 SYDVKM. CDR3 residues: CASSLSPGATGNTIYF. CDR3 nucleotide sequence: TGTGCCAGCAGTTTATCCCCGGGAGCGACTGGAAACACCATATATTTT. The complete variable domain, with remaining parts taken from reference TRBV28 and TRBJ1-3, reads DVKVTQSSRYLVKRTGEKVFLECVQDMDHENMFWYRQDPGLGLRLIYFSYDVKMKEKGDIPEGYSVSREKKERFSLILESASTNQTSMYLCASSLSPGATGNTIYFGEGSWLTVV.

CDR3 sequence reads: CASSSWSASSYEQYF. Written as DNA, the CDR3 is TGTGCCAGCAGTTCATGGTCTGCAAGCTCCTACGAGCAGTACTTC. V usage is TRBV28 and J usage is TRBJ2-7; D is undetermined. CDR3 length: 15 amino acids. Looked up from germline, CDR1 is MDHEN and CDR2 is SYDVKM. V was shortened by 4 bases and J by 0 bases, with 13 bases between the two germline ends.

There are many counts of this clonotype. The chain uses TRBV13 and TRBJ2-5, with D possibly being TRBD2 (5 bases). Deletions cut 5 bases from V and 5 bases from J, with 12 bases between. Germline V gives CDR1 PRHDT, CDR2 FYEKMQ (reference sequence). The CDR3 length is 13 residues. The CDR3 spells CASSVGLGETQYF. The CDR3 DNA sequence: TGTGCCAGCAGCGTCGGACTGGGCGAGACCCAGTACTTC.

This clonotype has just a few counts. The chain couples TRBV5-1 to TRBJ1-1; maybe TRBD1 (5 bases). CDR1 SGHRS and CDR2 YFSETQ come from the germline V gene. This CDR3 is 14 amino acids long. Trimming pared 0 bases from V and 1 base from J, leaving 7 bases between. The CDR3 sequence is CASSLEGQNTEAFF. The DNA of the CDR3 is TGCGCCAGCAGCTTGGAGGGGCAGAACACTGAAGCTTTCTTT. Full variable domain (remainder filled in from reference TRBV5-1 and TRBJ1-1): KAGVTQTPRYLIKTRGQQVTLSCSPISGHRSVSWYQQTPGQGLQFLFEYFSETQRNKGNFPGRFSGRQFSNSRSEMNVSTLELGDSALYLCASSLEGQNTEAFFGQGTRLTVV.

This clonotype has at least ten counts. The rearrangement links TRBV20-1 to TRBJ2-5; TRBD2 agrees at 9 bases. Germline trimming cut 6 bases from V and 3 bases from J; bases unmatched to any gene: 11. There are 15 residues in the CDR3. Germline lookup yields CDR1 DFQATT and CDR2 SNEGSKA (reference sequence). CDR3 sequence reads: CSAGASGTYKETQYF. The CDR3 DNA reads TGCAGTGCCGGGGCTAGCGGGACATATAAAGAGACCCAGTACTTC.

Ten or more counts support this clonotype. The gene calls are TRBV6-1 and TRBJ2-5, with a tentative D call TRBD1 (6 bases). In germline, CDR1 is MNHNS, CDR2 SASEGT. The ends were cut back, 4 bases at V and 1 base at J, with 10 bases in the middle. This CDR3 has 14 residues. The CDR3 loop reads CASSVGQTQETQYF. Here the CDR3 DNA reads TGTGCCAGCAGTGTCGGACAGACCCAAGAGACCCAGTACTTC.

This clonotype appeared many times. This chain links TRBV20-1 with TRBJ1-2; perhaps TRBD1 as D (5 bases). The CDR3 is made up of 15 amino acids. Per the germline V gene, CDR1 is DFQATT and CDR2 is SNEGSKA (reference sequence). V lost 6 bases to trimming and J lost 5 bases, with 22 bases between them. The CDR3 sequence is CSASFGTDRGYGYTF. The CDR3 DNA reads TGCAGTGCATCATTCGGGACCGATAGAGGTTATGGCTACACCTTC.

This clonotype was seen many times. Here the CDR3 reads CSATSLAGVGETQYF. The DNA of the CDR3 is TGCAGTGCTACTTCACTAGCGGGAGTAGGAGAGACCCAGTACTTC. The V gene is TRBV20-1, the J gene TRBJ2-5; 11 bases agree with TRBD2. Germline assignment: CDR1 DFQATT and CDR2 SNEGSKA (reference sequence). The CDR3 extends over 15 amino acids. Trimming removed 4 bases from V and 4 bases from J; junction bases left unmatched: 8.

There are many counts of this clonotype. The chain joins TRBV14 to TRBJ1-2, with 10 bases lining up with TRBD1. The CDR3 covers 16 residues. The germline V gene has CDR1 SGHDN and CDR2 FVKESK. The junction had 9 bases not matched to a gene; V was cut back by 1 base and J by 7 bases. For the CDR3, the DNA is TGTGCCAGCAGCCAAGCCGGACAGGGGGAGACATCTGGCTACACCTTC. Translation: CASSQAGQGETSGYTF.

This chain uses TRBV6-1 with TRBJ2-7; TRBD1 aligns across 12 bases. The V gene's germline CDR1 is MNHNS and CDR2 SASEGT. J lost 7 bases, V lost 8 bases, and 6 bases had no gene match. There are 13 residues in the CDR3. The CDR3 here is CASRDRGPWEQYF. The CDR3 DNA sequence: TGTGCCAGCCGGGACAGGGGGCCGTGGGAGCAGTACTTC.

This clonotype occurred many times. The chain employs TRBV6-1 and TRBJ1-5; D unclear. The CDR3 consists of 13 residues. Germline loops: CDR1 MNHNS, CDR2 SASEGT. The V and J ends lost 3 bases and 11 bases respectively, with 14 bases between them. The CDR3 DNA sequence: TGTGCCAGCAGTGAGGCTCAGGCCGGGACCCAGCATTTT. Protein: CASSEAQAGTQHF.

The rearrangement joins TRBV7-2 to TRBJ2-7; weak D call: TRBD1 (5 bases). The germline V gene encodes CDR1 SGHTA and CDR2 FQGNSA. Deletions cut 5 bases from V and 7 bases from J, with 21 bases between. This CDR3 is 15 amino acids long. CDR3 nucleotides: TGTGCCAGCAGCCGCCCCGAGCGAAGGGGTAAGGAGCAGTACTTC. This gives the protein CASSRPERRGKEQYF. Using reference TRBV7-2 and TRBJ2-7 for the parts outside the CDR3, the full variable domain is GAGVSQSPSNKVTEKGKDVELRCDPISGHTALYWYRQSLGQGLEFLIYFQGNSAPDKSGLPSDRFSAERTGGSVSTLTIQRTQQEDSAVYLCASSRPERRGKEQYFGPGTRLTVT.